This T cell receptor beta chain stems from a study of control samples from healthy donors and cancer patients. Profiling relied on immunoSEQ multiplex PCR, and the TCRdb table lists in-frame clones only, not all of them. The table lists 4,500 to 7,000 clones, 80% to 90% of them singletons. Germline V gene data show CDR1 as SNHLY and CDR2 as FYNNEI. Deletions cut 4 bases from V and 3 bases from J, with 13 bases between. This CDR3 spans 14 amino acids. This chain connects TRBV2 to TRBJ2-7; maybe TRBD2 (5 bases). The receptor was isolated from a female donor with lung cancer. Sequencing input: formalin-fixed, paraffin-embedded tissue. The CDR3 loop reads CASSVTLAGYEQYF. The CDR3 nucleotides read TGTGCCAGCAGTGTAACCCTAGCTGGCTACGAGCAGTACTTC.